Listed here are 30 T cell receptor beta chains from one sample, sequenced in a study of blood T cell repertoires in COVID-19. TCRdb keeps only in-frame clones here, not all; method: immunoSEQ multiplex PCR. This table has about 68,000 clones, around 88% appearing once. The sequenced sample consisted of peripheral blood. The receptors originated from an older man with COVID-19, enrolled during active disease.

The rearrangement uses TRBV4-2 and TRBJ2-7; weak D call: TRBD1 (5 bases). The CDR3 length is 14 residues. Between the trimmed V and J ends, which lost 1 base and 0 bases, there was a span of 7 bases. Germline CDR1 LGHNA, CDR2 YNFKEQ. DNA of the CDR3: TGTGCCAGCAGCCAAGGACAGCTCTCCTACGAGCAGTACTTC. The encoded protein is CASSQGQLSYEQYF.

The chain recombines TRBV2 with TRBJ1-5; 8 bases align to TRBD1. Germline V lookup: CDR1 SNHLY, CDR2 FYNNEI. V shed 8 bases, J shed 0 bases, and the junction held 3 bases outside the gene matches. The CDR3 runs to 14 residues. The CDR3 sequence is CASGQGYSNQPQHF. The DNA of the CDR3 is TGTGCCAGCGGACAGGGCTATAGCAATCAGCCCCAGCATTTT.

J is TRBJ1-3 and V is TRBV28; no firm D call. Germline values: CDR1 MDHEN, CDR2 SYDVKM. CDR3 length equals 14 residues. V lost 5 bases and J lost 4, with 12 bases in between. The CDR3 sequence: CASSHSETGNTIYF. The CDR3 region has the DNA TGTGCCAGCAGTCATTCGGAGACCGGAAACACCATATATTTT.

The rearrangement links TRBV9 to TRBJ1-4; 8 nucleotides line up with TRBD1. CDR1 and CDR2 (germline): SGDLS, YYNGEE. The J segment lost 8 bases and the V segment lost 0 bases, leaving 15 bases of the junction unmatched. The CDR3 is 18 amino acids. In nucleotides, the CDR3 is TGTGCCAGCAGCGTAGAAGGAAGGCCAGGGGGCTTAGGCGAAAAACTGTTTTTT. It specifies CASSVEGRPGGLGEKLFF.

The chain combines TRBV5-1 with TRBJ2-1, with 8 bases fitting TRBD1. The length of the CDR3 is 13 residues. Germline V lookup: CDR1 SGHRS, CDR2 YFSETQ. V lost 4 bases, J lost 13 bases, and 10 bases stayed unmatched. The CDR3 loop reads CASSPGGNELQFF. The CDR3 DNA follows: TGCGCCAGCAGCCCAGGGGGCAATGAGCTCCAGTTCTTC.

This chain links TRBV19 with TRBJ1-5, with TRBD1 matching 8 bases. Germline V gene data show CDR1 as LNHDA and CDR2 as SQIVND (reference sequence). After removal of 5 bases from V and 2 bases from J, the junction contained 2 bases not matched to a gene. The length of the CDR3 is 14 residues. The CDR3 DNA reads TGTGCCAGTAGTCCGGACAGGGGCAATCAGCCCCAGCATTTT. Its protein product is CASSPDRGNQPQHF.

The CDR3 DNA is TGTGCCAGCAGTTACTCTTCGGGACAGGGTGGTTTTACCCTCCACTTT. Translation: CASSYSSGQGGFTLHF. The V gene is TRBV6-5, the J gene TRBJ1-6; TRBD1 aligns across 9 bases. Per the germline V gene, CDR1 is MNHEY and CDR2 is SVGAGI. V lost 0 bases and J lost 14; bases outside the gene matches: 11. There are 16 residues in the CDR3.

The V call is TRBV11-3, the J call TRBJ2-7; D remains unclear. The V end was cut by 1 base, the J end by 2 bases, with 6 bases between. This CDR3 comprises 13 residues. Germline loops: CDR1 SGHNT, CDR2 YENEEA. CDR3 in DNA: TGTGCCAGCAGCTTAGGGGCCACCTACGAGCAGTACTTC. It yields the protein CASSLGATYEQYF.

The V call is TRBV9, the J call TRBJ2-1; tentatively, D is TRBD2 (6 bases). V was shortened by 3 bases and J by 2 bases, with 9 bases between the two germline ends. The CDR3 runs to 14 residues. Germline lookup yields CDR1 SGDLS and CDR2 YYNGEE. CDR3 nucleotide sequence: TGTGCCAGCAGCGCGAGACTAGCCTACAATGAGCAGTTCTTC. It encodes CASSARLAYNEQFF.

This chain links TRBV2 with TRBJ1-4; D unresolved. The germline V and J ends were trimmed by 3 bases and 3 bases, with 17 bases remaining between them. The CDR3 runs to 17 residues. Germline assignment: CDR1 SNHLY and CDR2 FYNNEI. DNA of the CDR3: TGTGCCAGCAGTGAGAACCCCCCCACCCAGTCTAATGAAAAACTGTTTTTT. Encoded protein: CASSENPPTQSNEKLFF.

The J gene is TRBJ1-5, the V gene TRBV2; unclear D gene. V was pared by 0 bases and J by 11 bases, with 14 bases between. This CDR3 comprises 14 residues. CDR1 and CDR2 from the germline V gene are SNHLY and FYNNEI. CDR3 amino acids: CASSEARVIRAQHF. DNA of the CDR3: TGTGCCAGCAGTGAAGCCCGGGTTATCCGGGCCCAGCATTTT.

This clone was observed once. This sequence joins TRBV19 and TRBJ2-3; weak D call: TRBD2 (6 bases). The CDR3 covers 15 residues. Trimming shortened V by 6 bases and J by 5 bases, and 18 bases separated the two germline ends. Germline V gene data show CDR1 as LNHDA and CDR2 as SQIVND (reference sequence). Written as DNA, the CDR3 is TGTGCCAGTAGCCTCCGGTGGGGCGGGGAAGATACGCAGTATTTT. Translation gives CASSLRWGGEDTQYF.

This chain connects TRBV5-6 to TRBJ2-5, with D tentatively TRBD2 (6 bases). Germline assignment: CDR1 SGHDT and CDR2 YYEEEE. The ends were cut back, 2 bases at V and 4 bases at J, with 9 bases in the middle. The CDR3 contains 13 residues. The DNA for the CDR3 is TGTGCCAGCAGCTTCGGGGGTGGAGAGACCCAGTACTTC. Translating it yields CASSFGGGETQYF.

The V gene is TRBV4-2, the J gene TRBJ2-1; 8 bases are shared with TRBD1. The CDR3 totals 15 residues. V dropped 0 bases and J dropped 10; count of bases not matched to a gene: 8. Germline V lookup: CDR1 LGHNA, CDR2 YNFKEQ. CDR3 DNA sequence: TGTGCCAGCAGCCAAGATCTGCAGGGGGCTGGGGAGCAGTTCTTC. It translates to CASSQDLQGAGEQFF.

CDR3 nucleotides: TGTGCCAGTAGTATCGAGGGAAGCGGTGGCTACACCTTC. Translating gives CASSIEGSGGYTF. J is TRBJ1-2 and V is TRBV19, with D unresolved. CDR3 length: 13 amino acids. V shed 3 bases and J shed 7 bases, with 12 bases lying between them. CDR1 is LNHDA and CDR2 is SQIVND in the germline V gene (reference sequence).

The sample holds one count of this clone. The chain employs TRBV27 and TRBJ2-1, with D possibly TRBD1 on 7 matching bases. Trimming removed 2 bases at V and 14 bases at J, with 19 bases between. CDR3 size: 14 residues. Germline V gene sequence: CDR1 MNHEY, CDR2 SMNVEV (reference sequence). The CDR3 bases are TGTGCCAGCAGTTTACGGCAGGGGGGATGGAAGGAGTTCTTC. Translation: CASSLRQGGWKEFF.

Only one count was recorded for this clone. The chain links TRBV28 to TRBJ1-5; TRBD1 aligns across 11 bases. Trimming removed 7 bases from V and 10 bases from J; junction bases left unmatched: 12. The CDR3 runs to 15 residues. Germline V gene lookup returns CDR1 MDHEN and CDR2 SYDVKM. The CDR3 DNA follows: TGTGCCAGCACCATCCCCGGGACAGGGGGTGGACCCCAGCATTTT. Amino acids: CASTIPGTGGGPQHF.

The V call is TRBV18, the J call TRBJ2-6; D gene ambiguous. Germline V lookup: CDR1 KGHSH, CDR2 LQKENI. This CDR3 region has 16 residues. V was clipped by 3 bases and J by 1 base, with 10 bases between them. CDR3 loop: CASSPLQISGANVLTF. The CDR3 coding sequence is TGTGCCAGCTCACCCCTACAGATTTCTGGGGCCAACGTCCTGACTTTC.

This chain connects TRBV6-5 to TRBJ1-6; 9 nucleotides agree with TRBD1. Germline CDR1 MNHEY, CDR2 SVGAGI. CDR3 length: 14 residues. V gave up 8 bases and J gave up 8 bases; unmatched junction bases: 7. The CDR3 nucleotides read TGTGCCAGCGGGACCCGGGACAGGGATTCACCCCTCCACTTT. The encoded protein is CASGTRDRDSPLHF.

This chain links TRBV6-2 or TRBV6-3 with TRBJ2-2, with D possibly being TRBD1 (5 bases). V dropped 0 bases and J dropped 5 bases, with 19 bases sitting between them. The CDR3 is 18 residues long. From germline, CDR1 is MNHEY and CDR2 SVGEGT. CDR3 amino acids: CASSYSQQVAGRTGELFF. CDR3 in DNA: TGTGCCAGCAGTTACTCGCAGCAGGTGGCAGGGCGGACCGGGGAGCTGTTTTTT.

The chain joins TRBV9 to TRBJ2-2; TRBD2 agrees at 8 bases. The CDR3 sequence is 16 residues long. Germline V gene data show CDR1 as SGDLS and CDR2 as YYNGEE. Losses at the gene ends were 4 bases for V and 6 bases for J; bases not matched to a gene: 11. This CDR3 is CASSSREGGPPGELFF. As DNA, the CDR3 is TGTGCCAGCAGCTCCCGGGAGGGGGGGCCCCCCGGGGAGCTGTTTTTT.

The chain recombines TRBV6-5 with TRBJ1-4; no firm D call. CDR1 and CDR2 from the germline V gene are MNHEY and SVGAGI. Trimming left V 2 bases short and J 7 bases short, with 14 bases between. The CDR3 is 15 residues long. The CDR3 DNA is TGTGCCAGCAGTTACGCGATCCGGGAGCGTGAAAAACTGTTTTTT. This sequence encodes CASSYAIREREKLFF.

This clone showed up just once. The chain joins TRBV27 to TRBJ1-6; possibly TRBD1 for D (6 bases). Trimming pared 6 bases from V and 6 bases from J, leaving 9 bases between. CDR1 is MNHEY, CDR2 SMNVEV, per germline (reference sequence). This CDR3 contains 13 residues. This CDR3 is CASRGRGNSPLHF. The CDR3 bases are TGTGCCAGCAGGGGCAGGGGTAATTCACCCCTCCACTTT.

The chain employs TRBV12-3 or TRBV12-4 and TRBJ2-7; D gene ambiguous. Trimming took 4 bases from V and 5 from J, leaving 6 bases between them. The CDR3 contains 11 residues. The CDR3 DNA reads TGTGCCAGCAGTTCTACCGACGAGCAGTACTTC. Translated: CASSSTDEQYF.

This sequence joins TRBV6-4 and TRBJ2-1; D perhaps matches TRBD2 (7 bases). Trimming took off 10 bases at V and 6 bases at J, with 16 bases between the two ends. Looked up from germline, CDR1 is MRHNA and CDR2 is SNTAGT. The CDR3 is 13 residues long. The CDR3 bases are TGTGCCACCCGGGGAGGGGGGACCAATGAGCAGTTCTTC. As protein: CATRGGGTNEQFF.

The rearrangement joins TRBV2 to TRBJ2-5; D is perhaps TRBD1 (6 bases). CDR1 SNHLY and CDR2 FYNNEI come from the germline V gene. The ends were cut back, 7 bases at V and 10 bases at J, with 16 bases in the middle. The CDR3 extends over 12 amino acids. The DNA of the CDR3 is TGTGCCAGCATAAGGACAGTGGATCGCCAGTACTTC. This gives the protein CASIRTVDRQYF.

This clone appeared a few times. V and J are TRBV7-8 and TRBJ2-2, with a possible D match to TRBD2 (7 bases). CDR3 length: 15 residues. From germline, CDR1 is SGHVS and CDR2 FQNEAQ. V gave up 8 bases and J gave up 2 bases, with 15 bases separating them. The CDR3 nucleotides are TGTGCCAGCCTTAGGGGGGGGCAAAACACCGGGGAGCTGTTTTTT. Translated: CASLRGGQNTGELFF.

The chain joins TRBV5-1 to TRBJ2-1; D is undetermined. V shed 4 bases and J shed 7 bases, with 18 bases lying between them. The CDR3 has 15 amino acids. Germline loops: CDR1 SGHRS, CDR2 YFSETQ. This chain's CDR3 is CASSQAGSPGNEQFF. The CDR3 DNA reads as TGCGCCAGCAGCCAAGCCGGGTCCCCCGGAAATGAGCAGTTCTTC.

The rearrangement joins TRBV5-4 to TRBJ1-5; D unresolved. CDR3 length equals 15 residues. The ends were cut back, 0 bases at V and 2 bases at J, with 9 bases in the middle. Germline CDR1 and CDR2: SGHNT and YYREEE (reference sequence). The CDR3 here is CASSLVPGGNQPQHF. The DNA of the CDR3 is TGTGCCAGCAGCTTGGTCCCAGGCGGCAATCAGCCCCAGCATTTT. The variable domain in full, completed from reference TRBV5-4 and TRBJ1-5, reads ETGVTQSPTHLIKTRGQQVTLRCSSQSGHNTVSWYQQALGQGPQFIFQYYREEENGRGNFPPRFSGLQFPNYSSELNVNALELDDSALYLCASSLVPGGNQPQHFGDGTRLSIL.

The sample holds one count of this clone. The chain has TRBV5-1 and TRBJ2-5; D perhaps matches TRBD2 (6 bases). CDR3 length equals 15 residues. Germline CDR1 SGHRS, CDR2 YFSETQ. Trimming cost V 4 bases and J 0 bases, with 13 bases left between them. CDR3 region: CASSAAGGYQETQYF. The CDR3, as DNA: TGCGCCAGCAGCGCGGCAGGAGGGTACCAAGAGACCCAGTACTTC.